The clone carrying this TCR beta chain was seen many times. Antigen specificity is unknown. The sample belongs to a study of read filtering for tumor transcriptome and immune sequencing. Study information: Revised staging placed 8 or 9 patients in R-ISS I, 15 to 20 in II, more than 5 in III.

This library used approximately 390 ng RNA and molecular barcoded adaptors spanning alpha/delta and beta/gamma chains. TCRdb passed the reads through MiXCR, listing each CDR3 protein once. The top ten clones hold 30% of a sample with 40,000 or so distinct CDR3 sequences, about an eighth of them seen once. Every patient had bone marrow sampled while the disease was active. Study-wide points: RNA-seq captured clonotypes less deeply and reliably than IR-seq.

The clonotype comes from a donor aged 40 or over with multiple myeloma. Sequences were obtained from a population of CD138-negative cells sorted from bone marrow.

CDR3 sequence (DNA): TGTGCCTGGAACGCCTTGGGTCGGAATCAGCCCCAGCATTTT. Its protein is CAWNALGRNQPQHF. J is TRBJ1-5 and V is TRBV30; D gene uncertain. The CDR3 totals 14 residues. Trimming took 4 bases from V and 4 from J, leaving 14 bases between them. CDR1 is GTSNPN, CDR2 SVGIG, per germline (reference sequence). Combining the CDR3 with reference TRBV30 and TRBJ1-5 gives the whole variable domain SQTIHQWPATLVQPVGSPLSLECTVEGTSNPNLYWYRQAAGRGLQLLFYSVGIGQISSEVPQNLSASRPQDRQFILSSKKLLLSDSGFYLCAWNALGRNQPQHFGDGTRLSIL.